This TCR beta chain appears in the sequencing data of a study of CD8 T cells in Susac syndrome. The RNA input was roughly 0.5 to 1 ug, and it was reverse transcribed with random hexamers. Amplification of TCR beta CDR3 by immunoSEQ multiplex PCR spanned 54 Vbeta and 13 Jbeta. MiXCR, applied by TCRdb to the immunoSEQ multiplex PCR reads, yields one record per CDR3 protein. This table holds around 69,000 distinct CDR3 sequences, under 96% found once. General study points: It was acknowledged by the study that relatively few individuals were included in its TCR sequencing and HLA analysis.

Deletions cut 5 bases from V and 1 base from J, with 14 bases between. The CDR3 is 15 residues long. Per germline, CDR1 PRHDT and CDR2 FYEKMQ (reference sequence). Sequencing of TCR beta was performed on blood CD8+ T cells and on blood CD4+ T cells. Points on this clonotype: No antigen is known for it.

This clonotype was sampled from a human donor with multiple sclerosis. V is TRBV13 and J is TRBJ1-1; D remains unclear. Sequenced sample: CD4+ T cells from PBMCs. This chain's CDR3 is CASSLPVRGNTEAFF. The CDR3, as DNA: TGTGCCAGCAGCCTGCCCGTCCGGGGGAACACTGAAGCTTTCTTT. The whole variable domain, remainder taken from reference TRBV13 and TRBJ1-1, is AAGVIQSPRHLIKEKRETATLKCYPIPRHDTVYWYQQGPGQDPQFLISFYEKMQSDKGSIPDRFSAQQFSDYHSELNMSSLELGDSALYFCASSLPVRGNTEAFFGQGTRLTVV.